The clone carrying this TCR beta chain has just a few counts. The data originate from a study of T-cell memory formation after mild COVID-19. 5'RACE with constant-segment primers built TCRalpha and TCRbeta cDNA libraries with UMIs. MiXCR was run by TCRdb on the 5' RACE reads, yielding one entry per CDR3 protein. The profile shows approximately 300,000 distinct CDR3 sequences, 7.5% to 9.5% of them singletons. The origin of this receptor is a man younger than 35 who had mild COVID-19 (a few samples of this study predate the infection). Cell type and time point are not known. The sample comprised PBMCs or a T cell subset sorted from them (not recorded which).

The CDR3 loop reads CASSLNAGDYEQYF. CDR3 DNA: TGTGCCAGCAGCCTTAATGCAGGGGACTACGAGCAGTACTTC. The chain recombines TRBV7-6 with TRBJ2-7, with D possibly being TRBD1 (6 bases). This CDR3 is 14 amino acids long. In germline, CDR1 is SGHVS, CDR2 FNYEAQ. Trimming took 5 bases from V and 3 from J, leaving 14 bases between them. The full variable domain, with the rest looked up from reference TRBV7-6 and TRBJ2-7, is GAGVSQSPRYKVTKRGQDVALRCDPISGHVSLYWYRQALGQGPEFLTYFNYEAQQDKSGLPNDRFSAERPEGSISTLTIQRTEQRDSAMYRCASSLNAGDYEQYFGPGTRLTVT.